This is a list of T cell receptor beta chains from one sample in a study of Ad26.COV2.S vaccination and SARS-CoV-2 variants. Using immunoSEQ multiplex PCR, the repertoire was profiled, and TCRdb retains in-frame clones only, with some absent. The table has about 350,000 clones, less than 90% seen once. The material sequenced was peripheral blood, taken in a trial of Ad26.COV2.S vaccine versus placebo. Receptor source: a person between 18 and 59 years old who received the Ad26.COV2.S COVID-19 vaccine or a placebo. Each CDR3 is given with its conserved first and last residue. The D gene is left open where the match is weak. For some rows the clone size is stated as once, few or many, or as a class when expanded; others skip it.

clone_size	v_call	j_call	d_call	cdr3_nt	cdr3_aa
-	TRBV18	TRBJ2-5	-	TGTGCCAGCTCAGAGGGGACGGAAGAGACCCAGTACTTC	CASSEGTEETQYF
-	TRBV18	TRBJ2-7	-	TGTGCCAGCTCCCGTCAACAGACCTACGAGCAGTACTTC	CASSRQQTYEQYF
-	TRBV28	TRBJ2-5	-	TGTGCCAGCAGTTGGGACTCTAGCCTGGAGACCCAGTACTTC	CASSWDSSLETQYF
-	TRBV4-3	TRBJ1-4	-	TGCGCCAGCAGCCATCAAGGGCAGGAAAGAGGGGAAAAACTGTTTTTT	CASSHQGQERGEKLFF
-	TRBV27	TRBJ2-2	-	TGTGCCAGCACTTCCGGGGGCGGGGAGCTGTTTTTT	CASTSGGGELFF
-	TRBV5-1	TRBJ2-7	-	TGCGCCAGCAGCTTGGTCCCTGGGGGAGTCTACGAGCAGTACTTC	CASSLVPGGVYEQYF
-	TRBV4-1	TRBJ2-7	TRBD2	TGCGCCAGCAGCCAAGATGGCCTAGCGGGAGCCTCGTACTCCTACGAGCAGTACTTC	CASSQDGLAGASYSYEQYF
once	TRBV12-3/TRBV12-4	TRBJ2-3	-	TGTGCCAGCTGGGCTACAGATACGCAGTATTTT	CASWATDTQYF
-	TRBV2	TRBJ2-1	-	TGTGCCAGCACCCTTAATTTCAATGAGCAGTTCTTC	CASTLNFNEQFF
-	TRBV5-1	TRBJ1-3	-	TGCGCCAGCAGCTTGGCCTCCGGGCGGGCCTCTGGAAACACCATATATTTT	CASSLASGRASGNTIYF
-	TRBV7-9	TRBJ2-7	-	TGTGCCAGCAGCACAATACACCAGGGTAGAGCTTACGAGCAGTACTTC	CASSTIHQGRAYEQYF
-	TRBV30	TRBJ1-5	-	TGTGCCTGGAAAAGGAAGGGCTTCCCCGGGGCCCAGCATTTT	CAWKRKGFPGAQHF
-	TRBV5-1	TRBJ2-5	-	TGCGCCAGCAGCTTGGGGGAAGTGCAAGAGACCCAGTACTTC	CASSLGEVQETQYF
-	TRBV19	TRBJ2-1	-	TGTGCCAGTAGTCCGTCTAGCGCTTACAATGAGCAGTTCTTC	CASSPSSAYNEQFF
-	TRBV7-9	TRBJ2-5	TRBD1	TGTGCCAGCAGCTTCATAGGGGGCGAAGAGACCCAGTACTTC	CASSFIGGEETQYF
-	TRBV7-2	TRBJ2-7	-	TGTGCCAGCAGCCACTTCGGGTTAGGCTACGAGCAGTACTTC	CASSHFGLGYEQYF
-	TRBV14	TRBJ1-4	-	TGTGCCAGCAGCCCTCGGCAGGGAGGAGAAAAACTGTTTTTT	CASSPRQGGEKLFF
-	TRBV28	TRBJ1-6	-	TGTGCCAGCAGTTTACAGCTTTCACCCCTCCACTTT	CASSLQLSPLHF
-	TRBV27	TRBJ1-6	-	TGTGCCAGCAGTTTCCGGGGCGAGTATAATTCACCCCTCCACTTT	CASSFRGEYNSPLHF
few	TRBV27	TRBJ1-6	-	TGTGCCAGCAGGCCCTGGGAAGGGAATTCACCCCTCCACTTT	CASRPWEGNSPLHF
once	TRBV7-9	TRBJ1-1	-	TGTGCCAGCAGCTCCGGACAGCAGAACACTGAAGCTTTCTTT	CASSSGQQNTEAFF
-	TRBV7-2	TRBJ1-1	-	TGTGCCAGCAGCTCCCTGAACCTTGAAGCTTTCTTT	CASSSLNLEAFF
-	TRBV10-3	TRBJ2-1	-	TGTGCCATCAGTATGGGGCATGGGCAGTTTGGCTACAATGAGCAGTTCTTC	CAISMGHGQFGYNEQFF
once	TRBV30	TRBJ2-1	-	TGTGCCTGGAGGGGGGACCGGGGAGGTTCCTACAATGAGCAGTTCTTC	CAWRGDRGGSYNEQFF
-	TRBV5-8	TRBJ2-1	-	TGTGCCAGCAGCGCCCCGGGACACTCCTACAATGAGCAGTTCTTC	CASSAPGHSYNEQFF
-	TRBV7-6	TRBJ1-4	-	TGTGCCAGCAGCTTAGGGGCAACTAATGAAAAACTGTTTTTT	CASSLGATNEKLFF
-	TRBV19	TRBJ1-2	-	TGTGCCAGTAGTATAGATCTGAGCCCCGGCTACACCTTC	CASSIDLSPGYTF
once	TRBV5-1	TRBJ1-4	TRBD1	TGCGCCAGCAGCATCCAGGGGGCTGGGTTTGAACTGTTTTTT	CASSIQGAGFELFF
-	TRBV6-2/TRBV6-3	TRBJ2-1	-	TGTGCCAGCAGTTACCTTTTTACAGGGAACAATGAGCAGTTCTTC	CASSYLFTGNNEQFF